The clone carrying this T cell receptor (beta chain) was counted a few times. Its antigen is not known. Libraries for TCR beta were made by quantitative 5'-RACE with molecular barcodes. TCRdb redid the calling of the 5' RACE reads with MiXCR, one entry per CDR3 protein. The sample consists of around 390,000 distinct CDR3 sequences, approximately 20% of them appearing once. The record originates from a study of CD8 T cells in ankylosing spondylitis. Regarding the study as a whole: Researchers report that disease-linked clones proved CD8+ and relatively rare in peripheral blood. In ankylosing spondylitis blood, a motif of about eight highly homologous TCR beta variants appeared characteristic.

CDR1 and CDR2 from the germline V gene are DFQATT and SNEGSKA (reference sequence). This CDR3 contains 13 residues. Trimming pared 6 bases from V and 3 bases from J, leaving 12 bases between. Material for sequencing was blood, either unsorted or a sorted T cell fraction (not recorded which). The chain links TRBV20-1 to TRBJ1-5; no clear D. The TCR was taken from a male donor with ankylosing spondylitis. CDR3: CSARKADNQPQHF. The CDR3 DNA sequence: TGCAGTGCGCGCAAGGCCGACAATCAGCCCCAGCATTTT.